What follows is one TCR beta chain and its context. Its antigen remains unidentified. Amplification used 60 Vbeta primers and 13 Jbeta primers. Repertoires were generated with immunoSEQ multiplex PCR, while TCRdb's copy carries only in-frame clones and drops some. The sample records roughly 150,000 clones, around 80% being singletons. The source of the sample is a study of cytomegalovirus exposure and HLA in healthy donors. Study results and limitations: Available immune exposure information covered CMV serostatus only. Judged likely to be a sequencing artifact was a cluster of highly shared sequence variants.

Germline CDR1 reads MRHNA; CDR2 reads SNTAGT. J gave up 3 bases and V 4 bases, and 7 bases lay outside the gene matches. This CDR3 spans 15 amino acids. Input material: PBMCs. The genes are TRBV6-4 and TRBJ2-3; 7 bases fit TRBD2. The clonotype was recovered from a man aged 35 to 55 in good health and CMV-seropositive. The CDR3, as DNA: TGTGCCAGCAGTGTGGAAGCGGGAAAGACAGATACGCAGTATTTT. Protein product: CASSVEAGKTDTQYF.